This T cell receptor (beta chain) was recorded in a study of blood T cell repertoires in COVID-19. Study summary: PBMCs, B-cell-depleted T cells, or T cells provided the cDNA or gDNA that made up the material.

From germline, CDR1 is SNHLY and CDR2 FYNNEI. V dropped 7 bases and J dropped 5; count of bases not matched to a gene: 6. This CDR3 contains 14 residues. Per the original methods: Using reference gene primer amplification, nucleated cell counts were estimated. TCRdb's table, derived via immunoSEQ multiplex PCR, lists solely in-frame clones and lacks some. V and J calls and clone size are copied from that table; D and trimming were computed from the DNA. The sample contains 150,000 to 200,000 clones, roughly 84% of which appear only once. The gene calls are TRBV2 and TRBJ2-2, with 8 positions matching TRBD2. The source of this sequence is a woman in her 70s with COVID-19, enrolled during active disease. Material for sequencing was peripheral blood. The CDR3 protein is CASKAGEGTGELFF. For the CDR3, the DNA is TGTGCCAGCAAAGCGGGGGAGGGTACCGGGGAGCTGTTTTTT.